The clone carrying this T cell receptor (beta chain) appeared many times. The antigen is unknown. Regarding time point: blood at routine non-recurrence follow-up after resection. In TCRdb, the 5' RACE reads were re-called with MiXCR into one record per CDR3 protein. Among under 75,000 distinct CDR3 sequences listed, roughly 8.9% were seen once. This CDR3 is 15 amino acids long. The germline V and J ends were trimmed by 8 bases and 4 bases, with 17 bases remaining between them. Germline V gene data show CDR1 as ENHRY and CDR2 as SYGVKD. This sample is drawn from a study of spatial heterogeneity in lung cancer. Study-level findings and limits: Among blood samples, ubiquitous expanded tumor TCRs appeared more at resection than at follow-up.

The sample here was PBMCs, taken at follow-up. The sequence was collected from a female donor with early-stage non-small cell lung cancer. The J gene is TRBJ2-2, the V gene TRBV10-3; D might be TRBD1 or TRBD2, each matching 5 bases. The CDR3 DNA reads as TGTGCCATCGACGGGACCGATGGGGTCACCGGGGAGCTGTTTTTT. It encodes CAIDGTDGVTGELFF.